This TCR beta chain derives from a study of cytomegalovirus exposure and HLA in healthy donors. Study summary: A later analysis reported the approximately 120 validation repertoires used the same platform as the 666 first-cohort repertoires.

On this clone itself: Antigen specificity is unknown.

Repertoires were generated with immunoSEQ multiplex PCR, while TCRdb's copy carries only in-frame clones and drops some. The profile shows around 350,000 clones, roughly 88% of them singletons. The donors were members of the validation cohort, which comprised about 120 subjects and was separate from the first cohort of 730 or so subjects. V lost 2 bases and J lost 3, with 10 bases in between. The CDR3 extends over 14 amino acids. CDR1 and CDR2 (germline): MDHEN, SYDVKM. Study results and limitations: In vitro, a few CMV-associated chains proved specific for CMV antigens. It was found in a later analysis that first-cohort TCR clusters tended to co-occur in the roughly 120 validation repertoires.

V and J are TRBV28 and TRBJ1-1, with D uncertain. The TCR originated in a woman in her late teens or twenties in good health and CMV-seronegative. Sequences were obtained from PBMCs. The CDR3 coding sequence is TGTGCCAGCAGTTTAGTCCTTCCCGACACTGAAGCTTTCTTT. Translated, it gives CASSLVLPDTEAFF. Filled out from reference TRBV28 and TRBJ1-1, the complete variable domain reads DVKVTQSSRYLVKRTGEKVFLECVQDMDHENMFWYRQDPGLGLRLIYFSYDVKMKEKGDIPEGYSVSREKKERFSLILESASTNQTSMYLCASSLVLPDTEAFFGQGTRLTVV.